These 5 T cell receptor beta chains were all obtained from the same sample, sequenced in a study of blood T cell repertoires in COVID-19. Repertoires were generated with immunoSEQ multiplex PCR, while TCRdb's copy carries only in-frame clones and drops some. The data show about 210,000 clones, around 81% seen once. The sample comprised peripheral blood. The receptors come from a human donor in a cohort sampled during active COVID-19.

This clone was detected only a few times. This chain links TRBV12-3 or TRBV12-4 with TRBJ2-1; D is perhaps TRBD1 (6 bases). The CDR3 is made up of 13 amino acids. The germline V and J ends were trimmed by 2 bases and 6 bases, with 8 bases remaining between them. The CDR3 region is CASSLSGVNEQFF. CDR3 DNA: TGTGCCAGCAGTTTATCAGGGGTCAATGAGCAGTTCTTC.

V usage is TRBV19 and J usage is TRBJ1-1; 11 bases are a match to TRBD1. The CDR3 contains 18 residues. Trimming removed 1 base from V and 4 bases from J; junction bases left unmatched: 11. The germline V gene has CDR1 LNHDA and CDR2 SQIVND (reference sequence). In nucleotides, the CDR3 is TGTGCCAGTAGTATAGGGACAGGGGGCTCCCGGTGGGCCACTGAAGCTTTCTTT. Translation gives CASSIGTGGSRWATEAFF.

The chain uses TRBV11-3 and TRBJ2-1; 7 bases align to TRBD1. The CDR3 contains 15 residues. Trimming took 4 bases from V and 4 from J; bases not matched to a gene: 7. The germline V gene has CDR1 SGHNT and CDR2 YENEEA. DNA for the CDR3: TGTGCCAGCAGCTCCCAAGGGGGCAGATACAATGAGCAGTTCTTC. It is translated as CASSSQGGRYNEQFF.

This clone was found a few times. The genes are TRBV5-5 and TRBJ2-7; maybe TRBD1 (6 bases). In germline, CDR1 is SGHKS, CDR2 YYEKEE (reference sequence). The CDR3 spans 13 residues. The V gene lost 3 bases and the J gene lost 3 bases, with 10 bases spanning the gap. CDR3 in amino acids: CASSYLDSYEQYF. The DNA of the CDR3 is TGTGCCAGCAGCTACTTGGACAGCTACGAGCAGTACTTC.

The gene calls are TRBV30 and TRBJ2-7; 9 nucleotides align to TRBD1. This CDR3 has 15 amino acids. After removal of 3 bases from V and 5 bases from J, the junction contained 11 bases not matched to a gene. CDR1 and CDR2 (germline): GTSNPN, SVGIG (reference sequence). CDR3 loop: CAWRGKDRGANEQYF. CDR3 in DNA: TGTGCCTGGAGAGGAAAGGACAGGGGCGCCAACGAGCAGTACTTC. Full variable domain (missing parts from reference TRBV30 and TRBJ2-7): SQTIHQWPATLVQPVGSPLSLECTVEGTSNPNLYWYRQAAGRGLQLLFYSVGIGQISSEVPQNLSASRPQDRQFILSSKKLLLSDSGFYLCAWRGKDRGANEQYFGPGTRLTVT.